This TCR beta chain was retrieved from a study of blood T cell repertoires in COVID-19. At the level of the study: Samples came from the United States, Italy and Spain, spanning acute and convalescent COVID-19. From T cells, B-cell-depleted T cells, or PBMCs came the material, which was cDNA or gDNA.

Generated by immunoSEQ multiplex PCR, the TCRdb table keeps only in-frame clones and is missing some. The sample lists about 180,000 clones; about 80% were seen once. Enrollees, about 18 to 100 years old, lived in some 24 US areas. The study recruited exposed participants who had met a COVID-19 case within 2 weeks before entry. This CDR3 has 15 amino acids. V was cut by 0 bases and J by 1 base, with 10 bases left in between. Per germline, CDR1 SGHKS and CDR2 YYEKEE (reference sequence). The V call is TRBV5-5, the J call TRBJ1-2, with D possibly matching TRBD1 (5 bases). The material sequenced was PBMCs or T cells enriched from blood (not recorded which). The TCR comes from a man aged 55-75 years who had been exposed to COVID-19. This CDR3 reads CASSLASQGNYGYTF. The DNA of the CDR3 is TGTGCCAGCAGCTTGGCCAGTCAGGGTAACTATGGCTACACCTTC.